These 26 T cell receptor beta chains were all obtained from the same sample, sequenced in a study of blood T cell repertoires in COVID-19. Measured with immunoSEQ multiplex PCR; TCRdb has only the in-frame clones, and not every one. Of 250,000 to 350,000 clones listed, roughly four fifths are singletons. The sequenced sample was peripheral blood. These receptors came from a person between 65 and 80 years old with COVID-19, enrolled during active disease.

This chain connects TRBV9 to TRBJ2-2, with D perhaps matching TRBD2 (5 bases). The CDR3 covers 16 residues. The germline V gene encodes CDR1 SGDLS and CDR2 YYNGEE. The V end was cut by 4 bases, the J end by 4 bases, with 17 bases between. The CDR3 is CASSPRVTPTTGELFF. The CDR3 region has the DNA TGTGCCAGCAGCCCGCGGGTCACTCCTACCACCGGGGAGCTGTTTTTT.

The chain carries TRBV6-6 and TRBJ1-4; 10 bases match TRBD1. The CDR3 length is 15 residues. With V trimmed by 7 bases and J by 7 bases, 9 bases remained unmatched. In germline, CDR1 is MNHNY, CDR2 SVGAGI (reference sequence). CDR3 region: CASTQHDRGPEKLFF. DNA for the CDR3: TGTGCCAGCACCCAGCACGACAGGGGGCCTGAAAAACTGTTTTTT.

The chain uses TRBV30 and TRBJ2-1, with a weak D call TRBD2 (5 bases). This CDR3 spans 15 amino acids. Germline CDR1 GTSNPN, CDR2 SVGIG (reference sequence). Trimming removed 1 base from V and 4 bases from J, with 14 bases in between. The DNA for the CDR3 is TGTGCCTGGAGTGGGAGGACTGGAACTTACAATGAGCAGTTCTTC. Translated: CAWSGRTGTYNEQFF.

This chain joins TRBV9 and TRBJ2-7; TRBD2 matches 7 bases. The germline CDR1 and CDR2 sequences are SGDLS and YYNGEE. The CDR3 has 14 amino acids. After removal of 4 bases from V and 3 bases from J, the junction contained 7 bases not matched to a gene. The CDR3 loop is CASSREAGLYEQYF. The CDR3 nucleotides read TGTGCCAGCAGCCGGGAGGCAGGTCTCTACGAGCAGTACTTC.

This sequence joins TRBV7-8 and TRBJ1-5, with TRBD1 identical over 8 bases. The V and J ends lost 6 bases and 5 bases, in that order; junction bases with no gene match: 9. The CDR3 totals 15 residues. Looked up from germline, CDR1 is SGHVS and CDR2 is FQNEAQ. The CDR3 is CASRYKTGDDQPQHF. CDR3 nucleotide sequence: TGTGCCAGCAGGTACAAGACAGGGGACGATCAGCCCCAGCATTTT.

The chain has TRBV7-9 and TRBJ1-2; 10 bases match TRBD1. CDR3 length: 15 residues. Unmatched junction bases numbered 4, after V lost 0 bases and J lost 6 bases. Germline CDR1 and CDR2: SEHNR and FQNEAQ (reference sequence). DNA of the CDR3: TGTGCCAGCAGCTTAGCGACAGGGGGCGCGGATGGCTACACCTTC. Translating it yields CASSLATGGADGYTF.

In this sample, this clone turned up once. This chain links TRBV6-5 with TRBJ2-3; perhaps TRBD2 as D (6 bases). In germline, CDR1 is MNHEY, CDR2 SVGAGI. This CDR3 spans 15 amino acids. Trimming stripped 8 bases from V and 3 bases from J, with 18 bases between. CDR3 in amino acids: CASGNSGGFTDTQYF. Here the CDR3 DNA reads TGTGCCAGCGGGAATAGTGGGGGGTTTACAGATACGCAGTATTTT.

The genes are TRBV5-5 and TRBJ2-3; no reliable D call. Deletions cut 1 base from V and 0 bases from J, with 3 bases between. Germline loops: CDR1 SGHKS, CDR2 YYEKEE (reference sequence). This CDR3 comprises 13 residues. As DNA, the CDR3 is TGTGCCAGCAGCTTGCAGAGCACAGATACGCAGTATTTT. Translated: CASSLQSTDTQYF. The entire variable domain, with the rest obtained from reference TRBV5-5 and TRBJ2-3, is as follows: DAGVTQSPTHLIKTRGQQVTLRCSPISGHKSVSWYQQVLGQGPQFIFQYYEKEERGRGNFPDRFSARQFPNYSSELNVNALLLGDSALYLCASSLQSTDTQYFGPGTRLTVL.

The V and J genes are TRBV7-6 and TRBJ1-1; 7 bases map to TRBD1. This CDR3 is built from 13 residues. J gave up 6 bases and V 7 bases, and 8 bases lay outside the gene matches. Germline V gene lookup returns CDR1 SGHVS and CDR2 FNYEAQ. CDR3 sequence: CASTPDRAAEAFF. DNA for the CDR3: TGTGCCAGCACCCCAGACAGGGCTGCTGAAGCTTTCTTT.

The chain recombines TRBV15 with TRBJ2-7; 10 bases match TRBD2. Germline-derived CDR1 and CDR2 are LNHNV and YYDKDF (reference sequence). With 9 bases clipped from V and 2 bases from J, the junction kept 13 bases outside the gene matches. The CDR3 runs 16 residues. CDR3 loop: CATHPFGTSAAYEQYF. CDR3 DNA sequence: TGTGCCACACACCCATTCGGGACTAGCGCGGCCTACGAGCAGTACTTC.

This rearrangement joins TRBV28 to TRBJ1-6; D gene unclear. Trimming pared 1 base from V and 8 bases from J, leaving 9 bases between. Germline CDR1 is MDHEN and CDR2 is SYDVKM. The CDR3 is 14 amino acids. The CDR3: CASSLFQTHSPLHF. The DNA of the CDR3 is TGTGCCAGCAGTTTATTCCAAACACATTCACCCCTCCACTTT.

The chain has TRBV5-1 and TRBJ2-5, with D possibly matching TRBD2 (6 bases). Per the germline V gene, CDR1 is SGHRS and CDR2 is YFSETQ. V shed 0 bases and J shed 5 bases, with 11 bases lying between them. The CDR3 loop spans 14 amino acids. The CDR3 sequence is CASSLGGASETQYF. The CDR3 DNA reads as TGCGCCAGCAGCTTGGGCGGGGCTTCGGAGACCCAGTACTTC.

The V call is TRBV11-3, the J call TRBJ1-1; D gene unclear. The CDR3 spans 12 residues. V gave up 5 bases and J gave up 6 bases, with 10 bases separating them. Germline V CDR1 and CDR2: SGHNT, YENEEA. The CDR3, as DNA: TGTGCCAGCAGCCTCGACACGTCTGAAGCTTTCTTT. This gives the protein CASSLDTSEAFF. Combining the CDR3 with reference TRBV11-3 and TRBJ1-1 gives the whole variable domain EAGVVQSPRYKIIEKKQPVAFWCNPISGHNTLYWYLQNLGQGPELLIRYENEEAVDDSQLPKDRFSAERLKGVDSTLKIQPAELGDSAVYLCASSLDTSEAFFGQGTRLTVV.

V gene TRBV6-2 or TRBV6-3 combines with J gene TRBJ1-1, with 8 bases fitting TRBD1. The germline CDR1 and CDR2 sequences are MNHEY and SVGEGT. The CDR3 contains 13 residues. Unmatched junction bases numbered 13, after V lost 6 bases and J lost 13 bases. The CDR3 region has the DNA TGTGCCAGCAGCCCCCGGGACAGGCCGAGGGTTTTCTTT. It yields the protein CASSPRDRPRVFF.

This rearrangement joins TRBV12-3 or TRBV12-4 to TRBJ2-5; weak D call: TRBD2 (6 bases). This CDR3 contains 13 residues. The V end lost 0 bases, the J end lost 5 bases, and 7 bases lay between the germline ends. For the CDR3, the DNA is TGTGCCAGCAGTTTAGCCGCGGGGGAGACCCAGTACTTC. The encoded protein is CASSLAAGETQYF.

The chain employs TRBV6-5 and TRBJ2-1; TRBD1 agrees at 9 bases. CDR1 MNHEY and CDR2 SVGAGI come from the germline V gene. The length of the CDR3 is 14 residues. V was clipped by 8 bases and J by 10 bases; unmatched bases: 12. CDR3 residues: CASVWGGQGGEQFF. CDR3 coding DNA: TGTGCCAGCGTATGGGGGGGACAGGGAGGGGAGCAGTTCTTC.

The chain links TRBV18 to TRBJ1-5, with D perhaps TRBD1 (6 bases). CDR1 and CDR2 from the germline V gene are KGHSH and LQKENI. V was trimmed by 3 bases and J by 4 bases, leaving 16 bases between them. The CDR3 spans 16 residues. The DNA for the CDR3 is TGTGCCAGCTCACCTACGATCGGACAGTTTAATCAGCCCCAGCATTTT. Translated, it gives CASSPTIGQFNQPQHF.

This chain links TRBV7-3 with TRBJ2-2; the match to TRBD1 covers 9 bases. Germline CDR1 SGHTA, CDR2 FQGTGA. The CDR3 covers 18 residues. V lost 0 bases and J lost 4; bases outside the gene matches: 9. CDR3 region: CASSLTKDRGHLTGELFF. The CDR3 nucleotides are TGTGCCAGCAGCTTAACGAAGGACAGGGGACATCTCACCGGGGAGCTGTTTTTT.

The CDR3 sequence is CASSLGQRQETQYF. In DNA, the CDR3 is TGCGCCAGCAGCTTGGGACAGAGACAAGAGACCCAGTACTTC. The chain links TRBV5-1 to TRBJ2-5; possible D gene TRBD1, 5 bases. CDR1 and CDR2 from the germline V gene are SGHRS and YFSETQ. The CDR3 loop spans 14 amino acids. Trimming removed 0 bases at V and 2 bases at J, with 8 bases between.

V usage is TRBV6-5 and J usage is TRBJ2-7, with 9 nucleotides matching TRBD1. The CDR3 is 14 residues long. In germline, CDR1 is MNHEY, CDR2 SVGAGI. Germline trimming cut 4 bases from V and 9 bases from J; bases unmatched to any gene: 10. The CDR3 reads CASSSFPGQGGQYF. CDR3 nucleotide sequence: TGTGCCAGCAGTTCGTTTCCGGGACAGGGCGGGCAGTACTTC.

Worth noting for this clone: Other DNA sequences within the sample encode an identical CDR3. The genes are TRBV5-1 and TRBJ2-3; 14 nucleotides align to TRBD2. Germline V gene lookup returns CDR1 SGHRS and CDR2 YFSETQ. Trimming at V came to 5 bases and at J to 5 bases, leaving 7 bases not matched to a gene. CDR3 length: 16 amino acids. CDR3 residues: CASSLGLAGVVDTQYF. The CDR3 DNA reads as TGCGCCAGCAGTCTGGGACTAGCGGGGGTTGTAGATACGCAGTATTTT.

This clone was recorded once. This chain joins TRBV7-2 and TRBJ1-6; D possibly corresponds to TRBD1 (6 bases). V lost 5 bases and J lost 7, with 15 bases in between. This CDR3 is built from 15 residues. Germline V gives CDR1 SGHTA, CDR2 FQGNSA. CDR3 sequence: CASSGGRVLNSPLHF. DNA of the CDR3: TGTGCCAGCAGCGGGGGCAGGGTATTGAATTCACCCCTCCACTTT. The full variable domain, rest sourced from reference TRBV7-2 and TRBJ1-6, is GAGVSQSPSNKVTEKGKDVELRCDPISGHTALYWYRQSLGQGLEFLIYFQGNSAPDKSGLPSDRFSAERTGGSVSTLTIQRTQQEDSAVYLCASSGGRVLNSPLHFGNGTRLTVT.

This chain connects TRBV11-2 to TRBJ1-2; D uncertain. This CDR3 is built from 15 residues. Germline CDR1 SGHAT, CDR2 FQNNGV. V gave up 2 bases and J gave up 1 base, with 11 bases separating them. Written as DNA, the CDR3 is TGTGCCAGCAGCTTACACGGGGAGGGTAACTATGGCTACACCTTC. It translates to CASSLHGEGNYGYTF.

The V gene is TRBV5-8, the J gene TRBJ2-3; TRBD2 is a possible D gene (6 bases). Germline assignment: CDR1 SGHTS and CDR2 YDEGEE. The germline V and J ends were trimmed by 4 bases and 1 base, with 19 bases remaining between them. The CDR3 totals 17 residues. The DNA of the CDR3 is TGTGCCAGCAGCCTTCTGGCGGGGCCAGGAGGCACAGATACGCAGTATTTT. The encoded protein is CASSLLAGPGGTDTQYF.

This rearrangement joins TRBV7-2 to TRBJ2-5; no firm D call. This CDR3 is 15 amino acids long. V was trimmed by 4 bases and J by 2 bases, leaving 14 bases between them. The germline CDR1 and CDR2 sequences are SGHTA and FQGNSA. CDR3: CASSSVRNQQETQYF. The CDR3 bases are TGTGCCAGCAGCTCGGTGCGGAACCAGCAAGAGACCCAGTACTTC.

The chain recombines TRBV19 with TRBJ1-2, with D unresolved. Trimming pared 0 bases from V and 4 bases from J, leaving 12 bases between. Germline V gene sequence: CDR1 LNHDA, CDR2 SQIVND (reference sequence). The CDR3 is 15 residues long. The CDR3 coding sequence is TGTGCCAGTAGTATAGATCCCGGTTCTTCCTATGGCTACACCTTC. This codes for CASSIDPGSSYGYTF.